The clone carrying this T cell receptor beta chain was picked up many times. Its matching antigen is unknown. This sample stems from a study of human T cells and chemical hapten exposure. In the library, unique molecular identifiers were attached to individual cDNA molecules. Original data processing: The median was about 100,000 TCRs per sample, ranging roughly 20,000 to 750,000. One entry per CDR3 protein, called by TCRdb with MiXCR from the RACE reads. None of the V and J calls come from the authors' own analysis; TCRdb made them. Among about 68,000 distinct CDR3 sequences listed, approximately 10% were seen once. V lost 4 bases to trimming and J lost 4 bases; unmatched junction nucleotides: 7. This CDR3 region has 14 residues. Germline CDR1 reads DFQATT; CDR2 reads SNEGSKA (reference sequence). Indicated time point: pre-sensitization, week 0. Specified treatment: therapeutic diphenylcyclopropenone sensitization with weekly scalp DPC.

Overall study results and limits: Counts of expanded TCRs at PT1 were positively correlated with patch test score.

The TCR sequence derives from a woman in her forties or fifties with alopecia areata. Some clones in this sample may be carry-over from other donors' samples. The material was whole blood, obtained in connection with sensitization to the hapten diphenylcyclopropenone (DPC). V usage is TRBV20-1 and J usage is TRBJ1-3; 7 bases fit TRBD1. The CDR3 spells CSAINRGEGNTIYF. CDR3 sequence (DNA): TGCAGTGCTATAAACAGGGGAGAAGGAAACACCATATATTTT.